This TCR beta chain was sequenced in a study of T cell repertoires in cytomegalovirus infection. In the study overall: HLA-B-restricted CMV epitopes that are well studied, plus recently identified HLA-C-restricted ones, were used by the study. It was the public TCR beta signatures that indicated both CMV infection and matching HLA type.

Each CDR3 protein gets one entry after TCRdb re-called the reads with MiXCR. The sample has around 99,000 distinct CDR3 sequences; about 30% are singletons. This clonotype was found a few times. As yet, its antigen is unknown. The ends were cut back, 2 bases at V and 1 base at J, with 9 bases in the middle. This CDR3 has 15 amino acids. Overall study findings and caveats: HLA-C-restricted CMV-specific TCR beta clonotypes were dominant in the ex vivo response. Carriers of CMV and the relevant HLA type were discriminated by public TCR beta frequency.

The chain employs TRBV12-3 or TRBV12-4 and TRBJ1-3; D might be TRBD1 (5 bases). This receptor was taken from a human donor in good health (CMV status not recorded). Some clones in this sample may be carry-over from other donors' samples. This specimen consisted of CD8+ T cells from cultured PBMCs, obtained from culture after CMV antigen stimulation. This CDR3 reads CASSLMGGSGNTIYF. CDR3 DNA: TGTGCCAGCAGTTTAATGGGGGGATCTGGAAACACCATATATTTT.